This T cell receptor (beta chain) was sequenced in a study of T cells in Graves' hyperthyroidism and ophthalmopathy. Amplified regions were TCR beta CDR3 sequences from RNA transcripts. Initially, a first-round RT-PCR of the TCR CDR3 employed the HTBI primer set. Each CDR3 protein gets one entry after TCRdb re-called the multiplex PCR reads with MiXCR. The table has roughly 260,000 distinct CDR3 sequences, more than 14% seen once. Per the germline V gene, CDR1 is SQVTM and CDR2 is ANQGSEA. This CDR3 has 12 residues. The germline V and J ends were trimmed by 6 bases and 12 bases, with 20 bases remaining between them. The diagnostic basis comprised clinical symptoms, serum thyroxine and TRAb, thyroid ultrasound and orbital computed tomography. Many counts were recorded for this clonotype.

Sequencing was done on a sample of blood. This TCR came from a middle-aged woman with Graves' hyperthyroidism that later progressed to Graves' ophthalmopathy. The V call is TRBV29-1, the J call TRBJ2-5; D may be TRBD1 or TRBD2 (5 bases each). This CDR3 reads CSVAIRGTREYF. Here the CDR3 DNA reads TGCAGCGTCGCCATACGGGGCACCAGGGAGTACTTC.